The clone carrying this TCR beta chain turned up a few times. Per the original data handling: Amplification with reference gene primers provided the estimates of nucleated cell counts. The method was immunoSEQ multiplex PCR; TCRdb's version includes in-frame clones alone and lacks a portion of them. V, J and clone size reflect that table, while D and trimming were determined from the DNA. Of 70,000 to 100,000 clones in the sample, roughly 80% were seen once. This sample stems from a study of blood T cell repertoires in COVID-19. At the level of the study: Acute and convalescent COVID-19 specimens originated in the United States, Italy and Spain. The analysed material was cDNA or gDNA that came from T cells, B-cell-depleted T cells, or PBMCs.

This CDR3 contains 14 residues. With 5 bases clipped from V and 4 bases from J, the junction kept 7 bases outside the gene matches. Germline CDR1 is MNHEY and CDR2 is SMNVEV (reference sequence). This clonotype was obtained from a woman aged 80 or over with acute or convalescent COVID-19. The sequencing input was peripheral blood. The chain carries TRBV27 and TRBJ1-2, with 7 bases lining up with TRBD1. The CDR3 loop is CASSRGQRSYGYTF. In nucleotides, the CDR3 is TGTGCCAGCAGTCGGGGACAGCGATCCTATGGCTACACCTTC.